This T cell receptor (beta chain) was identified during a study of PD-L1 blockade in urothelial cancer (dated by TCRdb to about 2017). General notes on the study: Every patient began therapy in the mid-2010s and was given atezolizumab 1,200 mg intravenously every 3 weeks. Durable clinical benefit was defined as progression-free survival longer than 6 months, and TCR features were also tested against progression-free and overall survival. Patients had an ECOG performance status of 0 or 1 and had received between 0 and 3 prior chemotherapy regimens. A median of 141,255 T cells and just over 80,000 unique TCRs was obtained from blood samples, and a median clonality of roughly 0.08 was observed. Durable clinical benefit was achieved by nine patients but not by the remaining 20. About 85% of the roughly 30 patients were males with bladder-origin urothelial cancer, and about 60% of the roughly 30 reported a prior smoking history. Around 30 patients had pretreatment blood TCR-seq, some 25 had at least one posttreatment blood collection, and some 25 had tumor TCR-seq. Pretreatment tumor samples, along with matched peripheral blood collected serially before and after atezolizumab treatment, underwent TCR sequencing. Blood samples were analyzed at two time points: 3 weeks after treatment start (second dose) and 6 weeks after treatment start. Whole exome sequencing and RNA sequencing of pretreatment tumors were performed alongside TCR sequencing in the same patients. Somatic, immune and clinical correlates of response to PD-L1 blockade with atezolizumab in urothelial cancer were the focus of an exploratory multi-omic analysis.

The CDR3 has 16 amino acids, counting the end cysteine and phenylalanine. Only the CDR3 DNA is retained, 48 bases long and in frame from the first base. V trim: 4 bases; J trim: 3 bases; unmatched bases: 8. CDR1 MDHEN and CDR2 SYDVKM are derived from the germline V gene. The full study reports these points: A pretreatment peripheral blood TCR clonality below the median was linked to improved progression-free and overall survival. Patients with durable benefit showed greater expansion of tumor-associated TCR clones in peripheral blood 3 weeks after starting treatment (n of about 20, p = 0.022). Because of the small sample size (n of about 29) and the many exploratory analyses performed, the results are intended to be regarded as hypothesis-generating.

Each PCR received spiked-in synthetic TCR analog templates so that absolute template abundance could be estimated from read counts. TCRbeta CDR3 regions were amplified from genomic DNA with bias-controlled V and J gene primers using the immunoSEQ assay. Sequencing of rearranged TCRbeta segments was done at approximately 20X coverage. The paper's data handling went like this. Clustering was used to correct sequencing errors, and CDR3s were annotated against IMGT so that V, D and J genes could be assigned. Downstream analyses used only productive TCRbeta rearrangements and left out out-of-frame or stop-codon sequences. Clonality was calculated as one minus the Shannon entropy normalized by the log of the number of unique productive sequences. Fisher's exact test with Benjamini-Hochberg correction, at a threshold of adjusted p below 0.01, was used to find clones that differed between time points or between blood and tumor. The table was pulled from immuneACCESS by TCRdb, which kept in-frame rearrangements only. Such tables lose some clones; where checked, under half of the loss comes from unresolved V genes, and the rest has no known cause. V and J calls and clone size are copied from that table; D and trimming were computed from the DNA. A total of tens of thousands of clones appear in this sample, around 86% of them only once. The top ten clonotypes cover over 1.5% of the sample.

With regard to this clone: The antigen it binds to is not known. The input lacks base qualities; no much larger clone sits a single base away.

A cohort of 25 to 30 patients with locally advanced or metastatic urothelial carcinoma, treated at Memorial Sloan Kettering on a trial protocol, was included. Peripheral blood mononuclear cells were collected pretreatment and during treatment, with between 1 and 8 total time points obtained per patient. The Qiagen DNeasy Blood extraction kit was used to purify genomic DNA from total PBMCs and from tumor samples. PBMCs were collected pretreatment and during treatment, and were isolated and stored as previously described. Sequencing used PBMCs, obtained around atezolizumab (anti-PD-L1) treatment. The sequence came from a man in his forties or fifties with urothelial cancer. The chain links TRBV28 with TRBJ1-5, with TRBD1 matching 8 junction bases. The CDR3 region: CASSSWTGSINQPQHF. In nucleotides, the sequence is TGTGCCAGCAGTTCATGGACAGGGAGCATCAATCAGCCCCAGCATTTT.